What follows are 18 T cell receptor beta chains derived from one specimen sequenced in a study of cytomegalovirus exposure and HLA in healthy donors. The PCR used 60 Vbeta and 13 Jbeta primers. The table came from immunoSEQ multiplex PCR; TCRdb's copy has only in-frame clones and leaves some out. This sample yields about 240,000 clones, of which around 81% are seen a single time; roughly 7.4% belongs to the top ten. The sequencing input was PBMCs. These receptors were obtained from an older woman in good health and CMV-seropositive.

This chain connects TRBV21-1 to TRBJ2-7; the table gives TRBD2 as D, unverified against the DNA. TRBV21-1 is a documented pseudogene. The CDR3 covers 16 residues. The CDR3 is CASSSLTSGSSYEQYF. The CDR3 DNA reads as TGTGCCAGCAGTTCTCTCACTAGCGGGAGTTCGTACGAGCAGTACTTC.

This rearrangement joins TRBV30 to TRBJ2-7, with 7 bases lining up with TRBD2. The CDR3 is made up of 13 amino acids. The germline V gene has CDR1 GTSNPN and CDR2 SVGIG (reference sequence). Trimming removed 5 bases from V and 4 bases from J; junction bases left unmatched: 8. CDR3 amino acids: CAWGAGTTYEQYF. The CDR3 DNA sequence: TGTGCCTGGGGAGCGGGAACCACGTACGAGCAGTACTTC.

The chain uses TRBV9 and TRBJ2-1; 8 nucleotides line up with TRBD2. The V gene's germline CDR1 is SGDLS and CDR2 YYNGEE. The CDR3 has 15 residues. V dropped 4 bases and J dropped 4; count of bases not matched to a gene: 7. This CDR3 is CASSSSTSGYNEQFF. In DNA form, the CDR3 reads TGTGCCAGCAGCTCCTCAACTAGCGGATACAATGAGCAGTTCTTC.

The rearrangement links TRBV7-9 to TRBJ1-5; maybe TRBD1 (5 bases). V lost 10 bases and J lost 2, with 12 bases in between. CDR1 is SEHNR and CDR2 is FQNEAQ in the germline V gene (reference sequence). CDR3 length equals 13 residues. CDR3 DNA: TGTGCCACCTCGCCGGGGGGCAATCAGCCCCAGCATTTT. It translates to CATSPGGNQPQHF.

V usage is TRBV5-1 and J usage is TRBJ2-1, with 8 positions matching TRBD2. CDR1 is SGHRS, CDR2 YFSETQ, per germline. The CDR3 has 14 residues. V lost 4 bases, J lost 5 bases, and 5 bases stayed unmatched. The CDR3 DNA sequence: TGCGCCAGCAGCCAAGCGGGAGTGGACAATGAGCAGTTCTTC. This encodes CASSQAGVDNEQFF.

The chain has TRBV7-2 and TRBJ2-7, with a possible D match to TRBD2 (5 bases). CDR1 and CDR2 (germline): SGHTA, FQGNSA. The CDR3 contains 15 residues. Trimming stripped 3 bases from V and 2 bases from J, with 14 bases between. The CDR3 DNA is TGTGCCAGCAGCTTCCCAGGACTTAAGGCCTACGAGCAGTACTTC. This gives the protein CASSFPGLKAYEQYF.

The chain links TRBV18 to TRBJ2-1; D might be TRBD1 (5 bases). The CDR3 has 13 residues. CDR1 KGHSH and CDR2 LQKENI come from the germline V gene. Trimming removed 3 bases at V and 3 bases at J, with 6 bases between. CDR3 in amino acids: CASSPDIYNEQFF. The CDR3 coding sequence is TGTGCCAGCTCACCGGACATCTACAATGAGCAGTTCTTC.

The V call is TRBV19, the J call TRBJ2-1; perhaps TRBD1 as D (5 bases). Germline-derived CDR1 and CDR2 are LNHDA and SQIVND (reference sequence). The CDR3 is 15 amino acids. V dropped 2 bases and J dropped 6 bases, with 14 bases sitting between them. The CDR3 sequence is CASSIQGNVGNEQFF. DNA of the CDR3: TGTGCCAGTAGTATACAGGGAAATGTGGGCAATGAGCAGTTCTTC.

This chain uses TRBV28 with TRBJ1-2; TRBD1 agrees at 8 bases. Trimming took 6 bases from V and 3 from J; bases not matched to a gene: 6. Germline CDR1 MDHEN, CDR2 SYDVKM. This CDR3 spans 14 amino acids. The CDR3 sequence is CASRSGQGYYGYTF. CDR3 sequence (DNA): TGTGCCAGCAGAAGCGGACAGGGCTACTATGGCTACACCTTC.

This clone was found a few times. The chain couples TRBV7-2 to TRBJ1-3; D is undetermined. The germline V and J ends were trimmed by 1 base and 3 bases, with 13 bases remaining between them. This CDR3 is built from 16 residues. Looked up from germline, CDR1 is SGHTA and CDR2 is FQGNSA. The CDR3 spells CASSLDHSPSGNTIYF. CDR3 coding DNA: TGTGCCAGCAGCTTAGATCACAGTCCCAGTGGAAACACCATATATTTT.

This clone has a handful of counts. The chain recombines TRBV28 with TRBJ2-7; TRBD1 matches 8 bases. The V segment lost 7 bases and the J segment 2 bases; nucleotides outside the gene matches: 7. This CDR3 is 14 amino acids long. CDR1 and CDR2 (germline): MDHEN, SYDVKM. CDR3 amino acids: CASTPRQGPYEQYF. In DNA, the CDR3 is TGTGCCAGCACCCCTCGACAGGGGCCCTACGAGCAGTACTTC. Supplemented by reference TRBV28 and TRBJ2-7, the full variable domain reads DVKVTQSSRYLVKRTGEKVFLECVQDMDHENMFWYRQDPGLGLRLIYFSYDVKMKEKGDIPEGYSVSREKKERFSLILESASTNQTSMYLCASTPRQGPYEQYFGPGTRLTVT.

The chain employs TRBV6-1 and TRBJ2-7; possibly TRBD1 for D (5 bases). The V and J ends lost 5 bases and 0 bases respectively, with 14 bases between them. Germline values: CDR1 MNHNS, CDR2 SASEGT. The CDR3 totals 15 residues. The CDR3 loop is CASSTTGISSYEQYF. The CDR3 DNA is TGTGCCAGCAGTACCACAGGTATTAGCTCCTACGAGCAGTACTTC.

This chain joins TRBV19 and TRBJ2-7, with no clear D. The CDR3 runs to 13 residues. Trimming removed 1 base at V and 2 bases at J, with 6 bases between. Germline CDR1 and CDR2: LNHDA and SQIVND (reference sequence). CDR3 protein: CASSIAPPYEQYF. DNA of the CDR3: TGTGCCAGTAGTATAGCCCCTCCCTACGAGCAGTACTTC.

The J gene is TRBJ2-7, the V gene TRBV5-4; TRBD1 matches 11 bases. V shed 4 bases and J 1 base; nucleotides not matched to a gene: 10. The CDR3 is 17 amino acids. Germline CDR1 is SGHNT and CDR2 is YYREEE (reference sequence). CDR3 sequence reads: CASSQPGDRGKSYEQYF. The CDR3 bases are TGTGCCAGCAGCCAGCCGGGGGACAGGGGGAAGTCCTACGAGCAGTACTTC.

This chain connects TRBV19 to TRBJ1-5; possibly TRBD1 for D (6 bases). The CDR3 covers 15 residues. Germline V gene sequence: CDR1 LNHDA, CDR2 SQIVND (reference sequence). V lost 5 bases and J lost 9, with 20 bases in between. CDR3 bases: TGTGCCAGTAGTGCCCAGGGTGAGGGCAGGGGGCCCCAGCATTTT. Translated: CASSAQGEGRGPQHF.

The rearrangement uses TRBV7-9 and TRBJ1-2; D not resolved. Trimming shortened V by 6 bases and J by 6 bases, and 8 bases separated the two germline ends. This CDR3 contains 11 residues. Per the germline V gene, CDR1 is SEHNR and CDR2 is FQNEAQ (reference sequence). The CDR3 region has the DNA TGTGCCAGCAGGGACTTTAATGGCTACACCTTC. Protein sequence: CASRDFNGYTF.

The chain is built from TRBV29-1 and TRBJ2-2; 8 bases are a match to TRBD2. The germline gives CDR1 SQVTM, CDR2 ANQGSEA. The junction had 6 bases not matched to a gene; V was cut back by 7 bases and J by 2 bases. The CDR3 consists of 14 residues. CDR3 nucleotides: TGCAGCGCCCTGACTAGCGTTAACACCGGGGAGCTGTTTTTT. Amino acids: CSALTSVNTGELFF.

The J gene is TRBJ2-7, the V gene TRBV28; 7 nucleotides agree with TRBD1. CDR1 is MDHEN, CDR2 SYDVKM, per germline. V lost 6 bases to trimming and J lost 3 bases; unmatched junction nucleotides: 11. The CDR3 extends over 15 amino acids. The CDR3 loop reads CASRSGDSLVYEQYF. The CDR3, as DNA: TGTGCCAGCAGATCCGGGGACAGCTTAGTCTACGAGCAGTACTTC.